A selection of T cell receptor beta chains follows, all from one sample in a study of cytomegalovirus exposure and HLA in healthy donors. Using immunoSEQ multiplex PCR, the repertoire was profiled, and TCRdb retains in-frame clones only, with some absent. This sample has 150,000 to 200,000 clones, with 84% found just once. Sequencing was performed on PBMCs. These receptors were obtained from a girl aged 10-17 years in good health and CMV-seropositive. Both conserved end residues are part of each CDR3. The D gene is left open where the match is weak. Only part of the rows carry a size: once, few, many, or a class if the clone is expanded.

clone_size,d_call,j_call,cdr3_length,v_call,cdr3_aa,cdr3_nt
.,TRBD1,TRBJ1-1,12,TRBV29-1,CSGRQGNTEAFF,TGCAGCGGCCGACAGGGGAACACTGAAGCTTTCTTT
once,.,TRBJ1-5,15,TRBV9,CASSQGRGFDQPQHF,TGTGCCAGCAGCCAGGGAAGGGGGTTTGATCAGCCCCAGCATTTT
.,TRBD2,TRBJ2-7,18,TRBV7-2,CASSLSSGGPLSSYEQYF,TGTGCCAGCAGCTTATCGAGCGGGGGGCCTCTAAGCTCCTACGAGCAGTACTTC
.,TRBD2,TRBJ2-2,16,TRBV9,CASSDGGVVNTGELFF,TGTGCCAGCAGCGATGGGGGGGTCGTGAACACCGGGGAGCTGTTTTTT
.,.,TRBJ1-5,15,TRBV2,CASKPTVYSNQPQHF,TGTGCCAGCAAGCCGACAGTTTATAGCAATCAGCCCCAGCATTTT
.,.,TRBJ2-1,14,TRBV19,CASSTDRLYNEQFF,TGTGCCAGTAGTACGGACAGACTTTACAATGAGCAGTTCTTC
.,.,TRBJ1-1,11,TRBV27,CASSSYTEAFF,TGTGCCAGCAGCTCCTACACTGAAGCTTTCTTT
.,.,TRBJ1-1,14,TRBV19,CASSIEGQYTEAFF,TGTGCCAGTAGTATAGAGGGCCAGTACACTGAAGCTTTCTTT
.,TRBD2,TRBJ2-7,14,TRBV27,CASSLGGGAHEQYF,TGTGCCAGCAGTTTAGGCGGGGGGGCCCACGAGCAGTACTTC
.,.,TRBJ1-1,13,TRBV2,CASSDRWNTEAFF,TGTGCCAGCAGTGACAGGTGGAACACTGAAGCTTTCTTT
.,.,TRBJ1-1,14,TRBV6-6,CASSFTGSRTEAFF,TGTGCCAGCAGTTTCACAGGGTCGAGGACTGAAGCTTTCTTT
.,TRBD1,TRBJ1-2,14,TRBV9,CASSVGRGNYGYTF,TGTGCCAGCAGCGTAGGCAGGGGGAACTATGGCTACACCTTC